This TCR beta chain was identified during a study of T cell clonality in common variable immunodeficiency. TCRdb's copy holds only in-frame clones and misses some; the assay was immunoSEQ multiplex PCR. The profile covers approximately 52,000 clones, none occurring a single time. This clone was detected many times. The read ends 3 residues early relative to the CDR3; the germline J gene fills the gap. CDR3 length: 12 residues. V gave up 4 bases and J gave up 4 bases, with 9 bases separating them. Germline CDR1 is SGHNT and CDR2 is YYREEE (reference sequence). This sequence originates from a person aged 18-70 years in good health. Sequenced sample: peripheral blood mononuclear cells. The rearrangement uses TRBV5-4 and TRBJ2-7, with a tentative D call TRBD1 (6 bases). The CDR3: CASSLQGYEQYF. CDR3 bases read: TGTGCCAGCAGCCTACAGGGTTACGAG.